Below are 2 T cell receptor beta chains sequenced from a single sample in a study of T cells in women clearing cervical HPV infection. TCRdb's table, derived via immunoSEQ multiplex PCR, lists solely in-frame clones and lacks some. The table lists some 33,000 clones. Material for sequencing was blood buffy coat. The receptors here all came from a woman between 18 and 69 years old with a cervical HPV16 infection that either progressed to CIN3+ or cleared (not recorded which).

As for this clone: Coverage ceases 3 residues before the CDR3 finishes, and the germline J gene fills in the end. The V gene is TRBV7-8, the J gene TRBJ2-1; 12 nucleotides match TRBD2. This CDR3 is built from 15 residues. With 5 bases clipped from V and 5 bases from J, the junction kept 4 bases outside the gene matches. Germline V CDR1 and CDR2: SGHVS, FQNEAQ. The sequenced CDR3 bases are TGTGCCAGCAGCCATCGACTAGCGGGAGACAATGAG. As protein: CASSHRLAGDNE. The whole CDR3 reads CASSHRLAGDNEQFF.

A word on this clone: The read is 3 residues too short to cover the CDR3 end, so that end is filled in from the germline J gene. The J gene is TRBJ2-3, the V gene TRBV20-1, with 8 bases that match TRBD2. There are 13 residues in the CDR3. Germline CDR1 is DFQATT and CDR2 is SNEGSKA (reference sequence). CDR3 amino acids: CSAELAAKETQYF. Incomplete CDR3 DNA: TGCAGTGCTGAACTAGCGGCTAAAGAGACG.